Shown below are 10 T cell receptor beta chains from a single sample sequenced in a study of OX40 agonist ivuxolimab in advanced cancers. Only in-frame clones appear in the TCRdb table, and some are missing; sequencing was by immunoSEQ multiplex PCR. This table has 30,000 or so clones, roughly 84% appearing once. The sample was CD4+ or CD8+ T cells sorted from blood, taken in a trial of the OX40 agonist ivuxolimab. The receptors stem from an adult with an advanced solid tumor such as melanoma, head and neck, liver or kidney cancer.

The CDR3 DNA follows: TGCGCCAGCAGCACCGGAGGCCTTTACAATGAGCAGTTCTTC. Its translation is CASSTGGLYNEQFF. The V gene is TRBV5-1, the J gene TRBJ2-1, with a weak D call TRBD2 (5 bases). With 4 bases removed from V and 4 bases from J, the gap between germline ends came to 12 bases. The germline gives CDR1 SGHRS, CDR2 YFSETQ. This CDR3 contains 14 residues.

The chain has TRBV11-3 and TRBJ2-7, with D perhaps matching TRBD1 or TRBD2 (5 bases each). Deletions cut 5 bases from V and 2 bases from J, with 13 bases between. CDR3 length equals 14 residues. The germline CDR1 and CDR2 sequences are SGHNT and YENEEA. CDR3 sequence reads: CASSLTGRPYEQYF. CDR3 nucleotides: TGTGCCAGCAGCCTGACGGGACGTCCCTACGAGCAGTACTTC.

The chain recombines TRBV7-2 with TRBJ1-4, with D unresolved. The CDR3 has 15 residues. Trimming stripped 0 bases from V and 8 bases from J, with 13 bases between. Looked up from germline, CDR1 is SGHTA and CDR2 is FQGNSA. Written as DNA, the CDR3 is TGTGCCAGCAGCTTAGCCACCAGAATTGGAGAAAAACTGTTTTTT. Protein product: CASSLATRIGEKLFF.

The chain couples TRBV28 to TRBJ2-7; a weak D match, TRBD2 (6 bases). This CDR3 region has 14 residues. Germline V gene lookup returns CDR1 MDHEN and CDR2 SYDVKM. Trimming shortened V by 2 bases and J by 0 bases, and 8 bases separated the two germline ends. CDR3 loop: CASSLRGNSYEQYF. The CDR3 coding sequence is TGTGCCAGCAGTTTACGCGGGAACTCCTACGAGCAGTACTTC.

The V gene is TRBV5-6, the J gene TRBJ1-2, with TRBD1 matching over 7 bases. The CDR3 has 13 residues. The ends lost 4 bases at V and 4 bases at J; junction bases unmatched: 4. CDR1 SGHDT and CDR2 YYEEEE come from the germline V gene. CDR3 protein: CASSPGTAYGYTF. In DNA, the CDR3 is TGTGCCAGCAGCCCCGGGACAGCCTATGGCTACACCTTC. The whole variable domain, remainder taken from reference TRBV5-6 and TRBJ1-2, is DAGVTQSPTHLIKTRGQQVTLRCSPKSGHDTVSWYQQALGQGPQFIFQYYEEEERQRGNFPDRFSGHQFPNYSSELNVNALLLGDSALYLCASSPGTAYGYTFGSGTRLTVV.

V is TRBV5-6 and J is TRBJ2-2, with D possibly being TRBD1 (5 bases). The germline gives CDR1 SGHDT, CDR2 YYEEEE. The CDR3 consists of 15 residues. V gave up 6 bases and J gave up 6 bases, with 18 bases separating them. CDR3 nucleotides: TGTGCCAGCACCACCTTGTGGGGCACTGCCGGGGAGCTGTTTTTT. It translates to CASTTLWGTAGELFF. The variable domain in full, completed from reference TRBV5-6 and TRBJ2-2, reads DAGVTQSPTHLIKTRGQQVTLRCSPKSGHDTVSWYQQALGQGPQFIFQYYEEEERQRGNFPDRFSGHQFPNYSSELNVNALLLGDSALYLCASTTLWGTAGELFFGEGSRLTVL.

Sample share makes this clone medium-sized. The V and J genes are TRBV2 and TRBJ1-5; D is undetermined. CDR3 length equals 13 residues. Trimming removed 3 bases from V and 6 bases from J, with 9 bases in between. Per germline, CDR1 SNHLY and CDR2 FYNNEI. CDR3 in amino acids: CASSDAGFQPQHF. Here the CDR3 DNA reads TGTGCCAGCAGTGACGCGGGATTTCAGCCCCAGCATTTT.

The gene calls are TRBV19 and TRBJ1-4, with D perhaps matching TRBD1 (5 bases). Germline assignment: CDR1 LNHDA and CDR2 SQIVND (reference sequence). This CDR3 is built from 13 residues. V lost 9 bases and J 7 bases, leaving 15 bases between the germline ends. Here the CDR3 reads CASRRPRGEKLFF. In DNA form, the CDR3 reads TGTGCCAGCCGGAGACCTAGGGGTGAAAAACTGTTTTTT.

This chain uses TRBV7-2 with TRBJ2-5, with D perhaps matching TRBD1 or TRBD2 (6 bases each). This CDR3 is 15 amino acids long. Germline V gene sequence: CDR1 SGHTA, CDR2 FQGNSA. Between the trimmed V and J ends, which lost 3 bases and 5 bases, there was a span of 16 bases. CDR3 bases: TGTGCCAGCAGCTTGGAGGGGGGACCCCAGGAGACCCAGTACTTC. It yields the protein CASSLEGGPQETQYF. Using reference TRBV7-2 and TRBJ2-5 for the parts outside the CDR3, the full variable domain is GAGVSQSPSNKVTEKGKDVELRCDPISGHTALYWYRQSLGQGLEFLIYFQGNSAPDKSGLPSDRFSAERTGGSVSTLTIQRTQQEDSAVYLCASSLEGGPQETQYFGPGTRLLVL.

The rearrangement joins TRBV2 to TRBJ2-3, with TRBD2 as a possible D gene (6 bases). Germline CDR1 SNHLY, CDR2 FYNNEI. The V end was cut by 3 bases, the J end by 3 bases, with 10 bases between. The CDR3 covers 14 residues. The CDR3 region has the DNA TGTGCCAGCAGTGAGTATGCGGGAACAGATACGCAGTATTTT. Its translation: CASSEYAGTDTQYF.